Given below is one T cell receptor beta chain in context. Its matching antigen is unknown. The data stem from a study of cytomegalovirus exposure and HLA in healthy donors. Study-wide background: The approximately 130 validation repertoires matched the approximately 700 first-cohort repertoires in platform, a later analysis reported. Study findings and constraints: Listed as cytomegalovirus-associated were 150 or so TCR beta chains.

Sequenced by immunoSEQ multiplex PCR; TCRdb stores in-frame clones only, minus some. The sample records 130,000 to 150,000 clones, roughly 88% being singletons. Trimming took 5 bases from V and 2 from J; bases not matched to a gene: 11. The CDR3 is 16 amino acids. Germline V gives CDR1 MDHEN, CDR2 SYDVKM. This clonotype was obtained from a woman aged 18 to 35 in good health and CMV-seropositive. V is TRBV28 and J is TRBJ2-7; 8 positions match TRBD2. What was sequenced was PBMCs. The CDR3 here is CASSEPRAGVAYEQYF. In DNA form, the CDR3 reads TGTGCCAGCAGTGAACCTCGAGCGGGAGTGGCCTACGAGCAGTACTTC.